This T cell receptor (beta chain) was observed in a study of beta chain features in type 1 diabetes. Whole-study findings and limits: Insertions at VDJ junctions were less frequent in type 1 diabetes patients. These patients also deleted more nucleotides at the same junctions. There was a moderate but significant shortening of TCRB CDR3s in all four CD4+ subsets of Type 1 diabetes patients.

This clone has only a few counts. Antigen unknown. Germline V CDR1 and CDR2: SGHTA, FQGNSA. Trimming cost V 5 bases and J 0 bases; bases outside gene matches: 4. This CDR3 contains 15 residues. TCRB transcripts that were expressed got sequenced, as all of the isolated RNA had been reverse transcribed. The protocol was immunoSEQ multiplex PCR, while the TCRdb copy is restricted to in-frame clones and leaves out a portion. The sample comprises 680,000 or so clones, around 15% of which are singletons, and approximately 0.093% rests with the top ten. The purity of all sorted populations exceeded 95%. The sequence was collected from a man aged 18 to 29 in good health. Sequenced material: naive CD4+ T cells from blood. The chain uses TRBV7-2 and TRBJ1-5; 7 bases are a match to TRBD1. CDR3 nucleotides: TGTGCCAGCAGCGCACAGGGGTATAGCAATCAGCCCCAGCATTTT. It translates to CASSAQGYSNQPQHF. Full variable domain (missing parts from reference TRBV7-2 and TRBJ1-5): GAGVSQSPSNKVTEKGKDVELRCDPISGHTALYWYRQSLGQGLEFLIYFQGNSAPDKSGLPSDRFSAERTGGSVSTLTIQRTQQEDSAVYLCASSAQGYSNQPQHFGDGTRLSIL.